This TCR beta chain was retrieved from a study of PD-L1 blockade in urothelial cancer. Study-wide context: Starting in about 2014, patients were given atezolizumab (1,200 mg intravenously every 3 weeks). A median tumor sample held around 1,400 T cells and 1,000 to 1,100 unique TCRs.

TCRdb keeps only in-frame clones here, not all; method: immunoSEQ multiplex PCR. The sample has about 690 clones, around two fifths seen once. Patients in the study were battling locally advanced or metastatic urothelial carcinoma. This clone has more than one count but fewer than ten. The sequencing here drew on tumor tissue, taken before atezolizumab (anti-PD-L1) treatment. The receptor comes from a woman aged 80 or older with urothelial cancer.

DNA for the CDR3: TGTGCCAGCAGCATCAGTACAGGGGGCACTGAAGCTTTCTTT. Protein product: CASSISTGGTEAFF. This chain connects TRBV7-6 to TRBJ1-1; 8 nucleotides align to TRBD1. CDR3 length: 14 amino acids. Losses at the gene ends were 5 bases for V and 4 bases for J; bases not matched to a gene: 6. The germline V gene has CDR1 SGHVS and CDR2 FNYEAQ. The variable domain in full, completed from reference TRBV7-6 and TRBJ1-1, reads GAGVSQSPRYKVTKRGQDVALRCDPISGHVSLYWYRQALGQGPEFLTYFNYEAQQDKSGLPNDRFSAERPEGSISTLTIQRTEQRDSAMYRCASSISTGGTEAFFGQGTRLTVV.